This section outlines one T cell receptor beta chain sequence together with its context. Its antigen is not identified. The data derive from a study of T cell clonality in common variable immunodeficiency. Notes on the study in general: Common variable immunodeficiency TCR beta sequences reportedly had fewer deletions and N-nucleotide insertions. Compared with controls, CVID subjects had fewer shared TCRbeta clones. CVID subjects had higher TCRbeta clonality than healthy controls, most marked in about a third.

Sequenced by immunoSEQ multiplex PCR; TCRdb stores in-frame clones only, minus some. Singletons are absent from the sample, which has around 30,000 clones. Aged roughly 8 to 70 years, CVID subjects averaged around 43 years old. Each donor provided roughly 4.5 to 8 ml of heparinized whole blood. The clonotype originates from a human donor with common variable immunodeficiency. Specimen: peripheral blood mononuclear cells.

The CDR3 loop is CASSLSGGAHIQYF. Partial CDR3 DNA: TGTGCCAGCAGCTTAAGCGGGGGGGCTCACATT. V and J are TRBV13 and TRBJ2-4, with TRBD2 identical over 10 bases. Read sequence stops 3 residues before the CDR3 end, and the germline J gene provides the missing end. Per germline, CDR1 PRHDT and CDR2 FYEKMQ (reference sequence). V shed 2 bases and J 8 bases; nucleotides not matched to a gene: 3. The CDR3 has 14 amino acids.